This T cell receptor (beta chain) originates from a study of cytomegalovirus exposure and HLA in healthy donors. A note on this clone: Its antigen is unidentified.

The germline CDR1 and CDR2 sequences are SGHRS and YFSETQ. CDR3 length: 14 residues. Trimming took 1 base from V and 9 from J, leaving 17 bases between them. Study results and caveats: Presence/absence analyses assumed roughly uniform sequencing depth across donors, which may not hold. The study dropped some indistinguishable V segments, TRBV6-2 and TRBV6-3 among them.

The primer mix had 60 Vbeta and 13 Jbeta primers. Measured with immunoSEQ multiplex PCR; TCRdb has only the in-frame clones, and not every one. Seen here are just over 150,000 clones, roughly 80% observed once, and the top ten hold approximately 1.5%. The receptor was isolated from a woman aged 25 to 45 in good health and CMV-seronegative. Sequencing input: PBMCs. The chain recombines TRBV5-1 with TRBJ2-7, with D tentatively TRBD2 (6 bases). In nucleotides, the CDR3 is TGCGCCAGCAGCTTGTCAGGCGGAGGAGGGGTGCAGTACTTC. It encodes CASSLSGGGGVQYF.